The present T cell receptor beta chain was sequenced within a study of T-cell reconstitution after alpha-beta-depleted transplantation in children. It was with unique molecular identifiers that the TCRbeta library was prepared. TCRdb used MiXCR to reprocess the PCR reads, holding one entry per CDR3 protein. The table records some 550,000 distinct CDR3 sequences, approximately 20% of them present only once. V shed 3 bases and J 9 bases; nucleotides not matched to a gene: 8. CDR3 length: 15 residues. The germline CDR1 and CDR2 sequences are SGHRS and YFSETQ. The sequencing here drew on PBMCs from the stem cell graft donor, taken from the stem cell graft. The J gene is TRBJ2-1, the V gene TRBV5-1; 11 bases agree with TRBD2. The sequence derives from a human donor who donated a stem cell graft to a child with acute lymphoblastic leukemia. Here the CDR3 reads CASSSTSGSRSEQFF. CDR3 DNA: TGCGCCAGCAGCTCAACTAGCGGGAGCCGAAGTGAGCAGTTCTTC. The full variable domain, completed using reference TRBV5-1 and TRBJ2-1, is KAGVTQTPRYLIKTRGQQVTLSCSPISGHRSVSWYQQTPGQGLQFLFEYFSETQRNKGNFPGRFSGRQFSNSRSEMNVSTLELGDSALYLCASSSTSGSRSEQFFGPGTRLTVL.